This T cell receptor (beta chain) originates from a study of T-cell reconstitution after alpha-beta-depleted transplantation in children. Researchers prepared the TCRbeta library using unique molecular identifiers, the study reports. A single record per CDR3 protein comes from TCRdb applying MiXCR to the PCR reads. The sample gives under 400,000 distinct CDR3 sequences, about a quarter of which show up once; about 10% is in the top ten. This clonotype appeared a few times. The CDR3 length is 12 residues. CDR1 and CDR2 from the germline V gene are SGHKS and YYEKEE (reference sequence). Trimming stripped 0 bases from V and 7 bases from J, with 4 bases between.

Material: PBMCs, mostly from graft donor cells, obtained 180 days after TCRalphabeta/CD19-depleted stem cell transplant. This clonotype was sampled from a male patient aged 10 to 17 who had a stem cell transplant for acute lymphoblastic leukemia, so the T cells may come from the graft donor. V usage is TRBV5-5 and J usage is TRBJ1-4; D ambiguous. The CDR3 DNA sequence: TGTGCCAGCAGCTTGGGTGCTGAAAAACTGTTTTTT. This translates into CASSLGAEKLFF.